Sequencing of this T cell receptor beta chain was carried out in a study of control samples from healthy donors and cancer patients. Assay: immunoSEQ multiplex PCR; the TCRdb copy retains only in-frame clones and omits some. The repertoire holds some 120,000 clones, with roughly 91% as singletons. Input material: PBMCs. This TCR derives from a man between 50 and 59 years old with head and neck cancer.

The CDR3 loop reads CASSWRTGNVATNEKLFF. CDR3 bases: TGTGCCAGCAGCTGGCGGACAGGGAACGTTGCAACTAATGAAAAACTGTTTTTT. The V call is TRBV11-2, the J call TRBJ1-4; 8 positions agree with TRBD1. The V segment lost 4 bases and the J segment 0 bases; nucleotides outside the gene matches: 10. Germline CDR1 is SGHAT and CDR2 is FQNNGV. CDR3 size: 18 residues. The entire variable domain, with the rest obtained from reference TRBV11-2 and TRBJ1-4, is as follows: EAGVAQSPRYKIIEKRQSVAFWCNPISGHATLYWYQQILGQGPKLLIQFQNNGVVDDSQLPKDRFSAERLKGVDSTLKIQPAKLEDSAVYLCASSWRTGNVATNEKLFFGSGTQLSVL.